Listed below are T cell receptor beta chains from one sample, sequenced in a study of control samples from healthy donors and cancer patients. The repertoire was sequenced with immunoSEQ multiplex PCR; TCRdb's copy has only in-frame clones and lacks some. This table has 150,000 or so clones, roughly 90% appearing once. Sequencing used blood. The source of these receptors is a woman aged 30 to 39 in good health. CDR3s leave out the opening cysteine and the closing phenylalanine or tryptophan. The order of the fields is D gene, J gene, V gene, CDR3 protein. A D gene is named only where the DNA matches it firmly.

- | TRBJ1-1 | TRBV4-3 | ASNTWGRDTEAF
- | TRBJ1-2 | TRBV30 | AWSVSAAGKNHGYT
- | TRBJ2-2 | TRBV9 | ASSVEVLAGTGELF
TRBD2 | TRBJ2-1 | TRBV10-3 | AISEGLAVNEQF
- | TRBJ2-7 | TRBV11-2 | ASSASYEQY
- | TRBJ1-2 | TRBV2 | ASSVDITTYGYT
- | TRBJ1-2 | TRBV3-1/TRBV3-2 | ASSPDLSGYT
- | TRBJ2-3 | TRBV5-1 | ASSLGGGITDTQY
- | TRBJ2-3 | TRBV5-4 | ASSSTSTDTQY
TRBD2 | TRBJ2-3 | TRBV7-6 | ASSLGPASGRDTDTQY
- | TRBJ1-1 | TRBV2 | ASSGRVYTEAF
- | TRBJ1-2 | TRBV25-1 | ASSPGYYGYT
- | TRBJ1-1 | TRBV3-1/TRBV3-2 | ASSQDLPGMNTEAF
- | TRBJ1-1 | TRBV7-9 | ASSPQGGYTEAF
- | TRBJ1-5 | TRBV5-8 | ASSSGRGQAGNQPQH
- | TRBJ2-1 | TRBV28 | ASTLVGSYNEQF
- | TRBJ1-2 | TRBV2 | ASSEEGSGYT
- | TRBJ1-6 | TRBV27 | ASSLTESSYNSPLH
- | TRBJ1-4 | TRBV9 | ASSVEDQKLF
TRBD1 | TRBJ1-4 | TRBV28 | ASSRQGATNEKLF
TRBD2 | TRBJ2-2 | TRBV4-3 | ASSPGLAGPTGELF
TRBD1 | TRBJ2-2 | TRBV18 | ASSPTGGNTGELF
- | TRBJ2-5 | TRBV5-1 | ASSLVRGFQETQY
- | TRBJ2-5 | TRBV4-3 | ASSQDVGAQETQY
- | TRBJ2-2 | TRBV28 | ASSPLAQGSTGELF
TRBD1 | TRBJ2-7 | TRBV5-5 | ASSHRGPLTYEQY
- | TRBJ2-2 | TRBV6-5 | ASSYSPGANTGELF
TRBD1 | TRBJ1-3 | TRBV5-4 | ASSGQGPGNTIY